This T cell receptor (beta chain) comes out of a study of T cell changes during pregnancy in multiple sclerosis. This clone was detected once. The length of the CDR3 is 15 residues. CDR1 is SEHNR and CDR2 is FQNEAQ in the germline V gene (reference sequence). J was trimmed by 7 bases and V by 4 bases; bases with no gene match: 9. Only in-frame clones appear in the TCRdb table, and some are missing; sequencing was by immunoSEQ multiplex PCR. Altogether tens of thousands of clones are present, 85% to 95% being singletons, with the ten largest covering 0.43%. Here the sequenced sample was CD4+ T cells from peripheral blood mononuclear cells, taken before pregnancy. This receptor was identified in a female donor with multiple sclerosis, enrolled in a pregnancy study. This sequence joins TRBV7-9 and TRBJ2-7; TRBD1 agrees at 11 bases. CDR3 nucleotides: TGTGCCAGCAGCTATCCCGGACAGGGGGCGGGTGAGCAGTACTTC. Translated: CASSYPGQGAGEQYF.